Below are 12 T cell receptor beta chains sequenced from a single sample in a study of post-analysis software for immune sequencing data. Antigen specificity for these receptors is unknown. Study-wide findings and caveats: There were about five TRBV segments more frequent in patients than controls, and TRBV5-6, TRBV5-1 and TRBV20-1 were among them.

The TCR beta cDNA libraries contained unique molecular identifiers. TCRdb re-derived calls from the PCR reads in MiXCR, one entry per CDR3 protein. The sample comprises roughly 800,000 distinct CDR3 sequences, approximately 30% of which are singletons, and about 0.5% rests with the top ten. The material sequenced was blood. These receptor sequences come from a girl between 10 and 17 years old with multiple sclerosis.

The chain uses TRBV20-1 and TRBJ2-5, with a tentative D call TRBD1 (5 bases). The CDR3 length is 13 residues. Deletions cut 2 bases from V and 5 bases from J, with 12 bases between. Germline V gives CDR1 DFQATT, CDR2 SNEGSKA (reference sequence). The DNA for the CDR3 is TGCAGTGCTAGATCGGACACGACCGAGACCCAGTACTTC. Translating gives CSARSDTTETQYF.

The chain combines TRBV15 with TRBJ2-7; a weak D match, TRBD2 (7 bases). This CDR3 has 15 amino acids. Germline V CDR1 and CDR2: LNHNV, YYDKDF (reference sequence). V was pared by 0 bases and J by 6 bases, with 15 bases between. CDR3 sequence (DNA): TGTGCCACCAGCAGAGATTACAGGGAGGGACTCGAGCAGTACTTC. Its translation: CATSRDYREGLEQYF.

This clonotype was detected only a few times. The chain uses TRBV7-9 and TRBJ2-7, with D perhaps TRBD1 (5 bases). Trimming cost V 5 bases and J 2 bases, with 13 bases left between them. CDR1 is SEHNR, CDR2 FQNEAQ, per germline (reference sequence). This CDR3 comprises 14 residues. The CDR3 sequence is CASSPRVGAYEQYF. Here the CDR3 DNA reads TGTGCCAGCAGCCCCAGGGTTGGAGCCTACGAGCAGTACTTC. Full variable domain (outside the CDR3, taken from reference TRBV7-9 and TRBJ2-7): DTGVSQNPRHKITKRGQNVTFRCDPISEHNRLYWYRQTLGQGPEFLTYFQNEAQLEKSRLLSDRFSAERPKGSFSTLEIQRTEQGDSAMYLCASSPRVGAYEQYFGPGTRLTVT.

This chain uses TRBV16 with TRBJ2-1, with TRBD1 as a possible D gene (6 bases). Trimming cost V 8 bases and J 2 bases, with 16 bases left between them. CDR1 is KGHSY, CDR2 FQNENV, per germline. The CDR3 length is 15 residues. As DNA, the CDR3 is TGTGCCAGCGACTTAGACAGGAGCCCCTACAATGAGCAGTTCTTC. This encodes CASDLDRSPYNEQFF.

This clonotype was observed a handful of times. One end of the junction fails to match germline, which may point to a read error. The J gene is TRBJ2-1, the V gene TRBV24-1, with D possibly being TRBD1 (5 bases). The CDR3 extends over 13 amino acids. Germline V gene lookup returns CDR1 KGHDR and CDR2 SFDVKD. The CDR3 here is CATSPDSYYEQFF. The CDR3 DNA is TGTGCCACCAGCCCAGACAGCTACTATGAGCAGTTCTTC.

This clonotype was detected a few times. V usage is TRBV5-1 and J usage is TRBJ2-5; D call uncertain. This CDR3 contains 16 residues. V gave up 0 bases and J gave up 3 bases, with 15 bases separating them. Germline-derived CDR1 and CDR2 are SGHRS and YFSETQ. The CDR3 is CASSLGRSYRKETQYF. The CDR3 nucleotides read TGCGCCAGCAGCTTGGGACGATCGTATCGTAAAGAGACCCAGTACTTC.

This clonotype was detected many times. This chain joins TRBV6-5 and TRBJ2-3; perhaps TRBD1 as D (5 bases). V was pared by 5 bases and J by 1 base, with 13 bases between. Germline V gene data show CDR1 as MNHEY and CDR2 as SVGAGI. CDR3 length: 15 amino acids. CDR3 residues: CASSPRTKRTDTQYF. CDR3 DNA: TGTGCCAGCAGTCCCCGGACAAAACGCACAGATACGCAGTATTTT.

Concerning this clonotype itself: A much bigger clone sits one base away, suggesting this may be a read error. This sequence joins TRBV2 and TRBJ2-1; D might be TRBD2 (6 bases). The length of the CDR3 is 15 residues. Germline lookup yields CDR1 SNHLY and CDR2 FYNNEI. CDR3 sequence reads: CASRGGTGGHNAQFF. DNA for the CDR3: TGTGCCAGCAGGGGAGGTACGGGCGGACACAATGCGCAGTTCTTC.

V gene TRBV29-1 combines with J gene TRBJ2-1; D not certain. There are 16 residues in the CDR3. Germline V CDR1 and CDR2: SQVTM, ANQGSEA. V lost 6 bases to trimming and J lost 2 bases, with 20 bases between them. The CDR3 DNA reads TGCAGCGTCGACCACGTCGCGAGAACGGCCTACAATGAGCAGTTCTTC. Residues: CSVDHVARTAYNEQFF.

This chain joins TRBV7-2 and TRBJ2-3; D not certain. The CDR3 extends over 15 amino acids. Trimming took off 3 bases at V and 5 bases at J, with 15 bases between the two ends. Germline V gives CDR1 SGHTA, CDR2 FQGNSA. CDR3 sequence (DNA): TGTGCCAGCAGCTTTCAATCTGCTCGACTAGATACGCAGTATTTT. This codes for CASSFQSARLDTQYF.

The chain carries TRBV20-1 and TRBJ2-7; 8 positions match TRBD1. J was trimmed by 6 bases and V by 3 bases; bases with no gene match: 10. The CDR3 is 14 residues long. Germline-derived CDR1 and CDR2 are DFQATT and SNEGSKA (reference sequence). The DNA for the CDR3 is TGCAGTGCTAGGGGGCAGGGGGCGTACGGCGAGCAGTACTTC. This codes for CSARGQGAYGEQYF.

V usage is TRBV6-2 or TRBV6-3 and J usage is TRBJ2-5; 7 positions match TRBD1. The germline gives CDR1 MNHEY, CDR2 SVGEGT. The CDR3 totals 14 residues. The ends lost 2 bases at V and 2 bases at J; junction bases unmatched: 2. CDR3 in amino acids: CASSYDRVQETQYF. The CDR3 nucleotides read TGTGCCAGCAGTTACGACAGGGTTCAAGAGACCCAGTACTTC.